The 32 T cell receptor beta chains in this list originate from one sample, sequenced in a study of T-cell reconstitution after alpha-beta-depleted transplantation in children. The authors prepared the TCRbeta library with unique molecular identifiers. TCRdb recomputed calls from the PCR reads with MiXCR, one row per CDR3 protein. Among around 370,000 distinct CDR3 sequences listed, 10% were seen once. Specimen: PBMCs from the stem cell graft donor, collected from the stem cell graft. These receptors all come from a human donor who donated a stem cell graft to a child with acute lymphoblastic leukemia.

This clonotype was observed a handful of times. The V and J genes are TRBV27 and TRBJ1-1; TRBD1 might be the D (5 bases). Germline V lookup: CDR1 MNHEY, CDR2 SMNVEV (reference sequence). Trimming removed 5 bases at V and 3 bases at J, with 16 bases between. This CDR3 spans 15 amino acids. The CDR3 spells CASSPMGREDTEAFF. The CDR3 DNA reads as TGTGCCAGCAGTCCGATGGGGCGCGAGGACACTGAAGCTTTCTTT.

This clonotype was picked up a small number of times. This chain links TRBV27 with TRBJ2-1; D unclear. This CDR3 has 13 amino acids. CDR1 and CDR2 (germline): MNHEY, SMNVEV (reference sequence). V was cut by 4 bases and J by 10 bases, with 14 bases left in between. CDR3 residues: CASSSLIKNEQFF. CDR3 sequence (DNA): TGTGCCAGCAGTTCTCTTATTAAGAACGAGCAGTTCTTC.

This clonotype has ten or more counts. This chain's CDR3 is CATKTDSYEQYF. The CDR3 DNA sequence: TGTGCCACTAAGACTGACTCCTACGAGCAGTACTTC. The chain joins TRBV2 to TRBJ2-7, with unresolved D. Between the trimmed V and J ends, which lost 10 bases and 0 bases, there was a span of 10 bases. This CDR3 is built from 12 residues. Germline CDR1 is SNHLY and CDR2 is FYNNEI.

Ten or more counts support this clonotype. J is TRBJ1-2 and V is TRBV7-3; 9 bases are a match to TRBD1. CDR1 is SGHTA and CDR2 is FQGTGA in the germline V gene. The CDR3 length is 14 residues. The trim removed 2 bases at V and 8 bases at J, leaving 6 bases unmatched. As DNA, the CDR3 is TGTGCCAGCAGCTTACGGGGGGGACAGGGCGGCTACACCTTC. It codes for CASSLRGGQGGYTF.

The rearrangement joins TRBV20-1 to TRBJ1-2, with no clear D. Trimming shortened V by 0 bases and J by 5 bases, and 10 bases separated the two germline ends. CDR1 and CDR2 from the germline V gene are DFQATT and SNEGSKA (reference sequence). This CDR3 is 13 amino acids long. The CDR3 bases are TGCAGTGCTAGAGAGCCACAGAATTATGGCTACACCTTC. This translates into CSAREPQNYGYTF.

This chain links TRBV12-3 or TRBV12-4 with TRBJ1-6; TRBD1 aligns across 11 bases. The CDR3 sequence is 17 residues long. Germline trimming cut 5 bases from V and 9 bases from J; bases unmatched to any gene: 12. CDR3 residues: CASSHRTGGVSSSPLHF. CDR3 bases: TGTGCCAGCAGTCATCGGACAGGGGGCGTTTCCAGTTCACCCCTCCACTTT.

This clonotype was detected ten times or more. The rearrangement joins TRBV12-3 or TRBV12-4 to TRBJ1-2; no firm D call. Trimming left V 5 bases short and J 7 bases short, with 11 bases between. The CDR3 is 12 amino acids. The CDR3 spells CASSPLATGYTF. As DNA, the CDR3 is TGTGCCAGCAGTCCTTTAGCTACTGGCTACACCTTC.

The chain has TRBV5-6 and TRBJ2-5, with 9 bases matching TRBD2. J gave up 11 bases and V 3 bases, and 26 bases lay outside the gene matches. The germline CDR1 and CDR2 sequences are SGHDT and YYEEEE. This CDR3 has 19 residues. CDR3 sequence (DNA): TGTGCCAGCAGCTCCGGGCCCCGGTTCCAATATGTTAGCGGGAGCGCTCAGTACTTC. Translation gives CASSSGPRFQYVSGSAQYF.

The chain recombines TRBV20-1 with TRBJ2-5, with D perhaps matching TRBD1 or TRBD2 (5 bases each). The CDR3 extends over 14 amino acids. V was shortened by 3 bases and J by 5 bases, with 16 bases between the two germline ends. CDR1 is DFQATT, CDR2 SNEGSKA, per germline (reference sequence). CDR3 region: CSARGRQRAETQYF. DNA of the CDR3: TGCAGTGCTAGGGGACGACAGCGTGCGGAGACCCAGTACTTC.

The chain employs TRBV28 and TRBJ1-5, with TRBD1 matching over 8 bases. V was pared by 2 bases and J by 3 bases, with 3 bases of the junction left unmatched. In germline, CDR1 is MDHEN, CDR2 SYDVKM. The CDR3 sequence is 15 residues long. Here the CDR3 reads CASSLVTGVNQPQHF. The CDR3 DNA is TGTGCCAGCAGTTTAGTGACAGGGGTCAATCAGCCCCAGCATTTT.

This chain uses TRBV5-1 with TRBJ2-2; D is ambiguous. The germline gives CDR1 SGHRS, CDR2 YFSETQ. The CDR3 is 12 residues long. Trimming shortened V by 2 bases and J by 6 bases, and 5 bases separated the two germline ends. CDR3 sequence: CASSFEAGELFF. The CDR3 bases are TGCGCCAGCAGCTTTGAGGCCGGGGAGCTGTTTTTT. The whole variable domain, remainder taken from reference TRBV5-1 and TRBJ2-2, is KAGVTQTPRYLIKTRGQQVTLSCSPISGHRSVSWYQQTPGQGLQFLFEYFSETQRNKGNFPGRFSGRQFSNSRSEMNVSTLELGDSALYLCASSFEAGELFFGEGSRLTVL.

This clonotype was seen more than once but under ten times. The chain combines TRBV11-3 with TRBJ2-1, with TRBD2 identical over 7 bases. This CDR3 is 15 amino acids long. Germline CDR1 is SGHNT and CDR2 is YENEEA. Trimming cost V 1 base and J 2 bases; bases outside gene matches: 2. CDR3 amino acids: CASSLVAGTYNEQFF. CDR3 DNA: TGTGCCAGCAGCTTAGTAGCGGGCACCTACAATGAGCAGTTCTTC.

This clonotype has just a few counts. V and J are TRBV30 and TRBJ2-7; D gene unclear. CDR1 and CDR2 from the germline V gene are GTSNPN and SVGIG (reference sequence). V lost 0 bases to trimming and J lost 2 bases, with 11 bases between them. There are 14 residues in the CDR3. CDR3 DNA sequence: TGTGCCTGGAGTGTAATTGTGAAGGCCTACGAGCAGTACTTC. Its translation is CAWSVIVKAYEQYF.

The chain's CDR3 is CASSEGWTSGRETQYF. CDR3 in DNA: TGTGCCAGCAGTGAAGGTTGGACTAGCGGGAGAGAGACCCAGTACTTC. The chain has TRBV2 and TRBJ2-5; 13 bases align to TRBD2. CDR1 is SNHLY, CDR2 FYNNEI, per germline. This CDR3 region has 16 residues. V lost 1 base to trimming and J lost 4 bases; unmatched junction nucleotides: 3.

This clonotype was observed a handful of times. This rearrangement joins TRBV20-1 to TRBJ2-7, with 12 nucleotides matching TRBD2. From germline, CDR1 is DFQATT and CDR2 SNEGSKA (reference sequence). The V segment lost 0 bases and the J segment 2 bases; nucleotides outside the gene matches: 8. This CDR3 is 17 amino acids long. This chain's CDR3 is CSARDHPWTSGTYEQYF. In DNA, the CDR3 is TGCAGTGCTAGAGATCACCCTTGGACTAGCGGGACCTACGAGCAGTACTTC.

The chain is built from TRBV7-2 and TRBJ2-7, with a weak D call TRBD1 (6 bases). The germline CDR1 and CDR2 sequences are SGHTA and FQGNSA. There are 14 residues in the CDR3. Trimming shortened V by 3 bases and J by 3 bases, and 12 bases separated the two germline ends. CDR3 DNA sequence: TGTGCCAGCAGCTTTTCTAGGGGGATCTACGAGCAGTACTTC. It codes for CASSFSRGIYEQYF.

This clonotype was counted many times. This sequence joins TRBV7-8 and TRBJ2-7; perhaps D is TRBD1 or TRBD2 (6 bases each). CDR3 length: 15 residues. V dropped 6 bases and J dropped 2 bases, with 17 bases sitting between them. Germline CDR1 SGHVS, CDR2 FQNEAQ. The CDR3 is CASSFATGLPYEQYF. In DNA, the CDR3 is TGTGCCAGCAGTTTCGCGACAGGACTACCCTACGAGCAGTACTTC.

This sequence joins TRBV20-1 and TRBJ1-2; D uncertain. In germline, CDR1 is DFQATT, CDR2 SNEGSKA (reference sequence). V shed 3 bases and J shed 1 base, with 12 bases lying between them. The CDR3 is 14 residues long. CDR3 sequence: CSASFHQVNYGYTF. In DNA, the CDR3 is TGCAGTGCTAGCTTCCACCAGGTTAACTATGGCTACACCTTC.

In this sample, this clonotype turned up a few times. The genes are TRBV20-1 and TRBJ1-5, with 8 bases lining up with TRBD1. V was pared by 5 bases and J by 2 bases, with 5 bases of the junction left unmatched. This CDR3 spans 14 amino acids. Germline assignment: CDR1 DFQATT and CDR2 SNEGSKA (reference sequence). The CDR3 reads CSARTGWGNQPQHF. The CDR3 nucleotides read TGCAGTGCTCGGACAGGGTGGGGCAATCAGCCCCAGCATTTT.

V and J are TRBV20-1 and TRBJ2-7, with 11 bases lining up with TRBD2. Trimming took 6 bases from V and 6 from J; bases not matched to a gene: 13. Germline V lookup: CDR1 DFQATT, CDR2 SNEGSKA (reference sequence). The CDR3 length is 15 residues. The CDR3, as DNA: TGCAGTGCGAGGGGGAATAGCGGGAGGGCCCTCGAGCAGTACTTC. Protein product: CSARGNSGRALEQYF.

This clonotype was observed a few times. The chain carries TRBV9 and TRBJ2-3; D is unresolved. The germline V gene encodes CDR1 SGDLS and CDR2 YYNGEE. This CDR3 spans 15 amino acids. The V end was cut by 0 bases, the J end by 2 bases, with 10 bases between. CDR3 sequence: CASSVGPKTTDTQYF. CDR3 bases: TGTGCCAGCAGCGTAGGACCAAAGACCACAGATACGCAGTATTTT.

This clonotype came up a few times. The CDR3 reads CASSFGVGGQETQYF. DNA of the CDR3: TGTGCCAGCAGCTTTGGTGTCGGGGGACAAGAGACCCAGTACTTC. The chain combines TRBV7-6 with TRBJ2-5; D may be TRBD2 (6 bases). The V end was cut by 3 bases, the J end by 2 bases, with 13 bases between. The CDR3 has 15 residues. Looked up from germline, CDR1 is SGHVS and CDR2 is FNYEAQ.

This clonotype was seen only a few times. This chain joins TRBV7-2 and TRBJ1-4; maybe TRBD1 (6 bases). The ends were cut back, 4 bases at V and 7 bases at J, with 13 bases in the middle. CDR1 and CDR2 (germline): SGHTA, FQGNSA. This CDR3 is 14 amino acids long. For the CDR3, the DNA is TGTGCCAGCAGCTGGGGGGGCGCTAGTGAAAAACTGTTTTTT. Amino acids: CASSWGGASEKLFF.

This chain joins TRBV15 and TRBJ2-1, with D unresolved. This CDR3 comprises 14 residues. The V and J ends lost 2 bases and 2 bases respectively, with 7 bases between them. Germline CDR1 reads LNHNV; CDR2 reads YYDKDF (reference sequence). The DNA of the CDR3 is TGTGCCACCAGCAGATTGGCTACCTACAATGAGCAGTTCTTC. Protein product: CATSRLATYNEQFF.

This chain connects TRBV20-1 to TRBJ1-1; perhaps TRBD1 as D (5 bases). Germline V lookup: CDR1 DFQATT, CDR2 SNEGSKA (reference sequence). Between the trimmed V and J ends, which lost 3 bases and 0 bases, there was a span of 14 bases. The CDR3 has 15 residues. The CDR3 DNA sequence: TGCAGTGCTAGGGGAGACAGTTTCATGAACACTGAAGCTTTCTTT. The encoded protein is CSARGDSFMNTEAFF.

The sample holds a few counts of this clonotype. V is TRBV24-1 and J is TRBJ2-7, with D perhaps TRBD1 or TRBD2 (5 bases each). The CDR3 has 13 residues. CDR1 is KGHDR, CDR2 SFDVKD, per germline. The V end lost 7 bases, the J end lost 3 bases, and 12 bases lay between the germline ends. The CDR3 DNA follows: TGTGCCACCAGCGCCGGGGCAGGCTACGAGCAGTACTTC. Translation: CATSAGAGYEQYF.

The chain couples TRBV12-3 or TRBV12-4 to TRBJ2-4; 9 bases align to TRBD1. The CDR3 covers 15 residues. The V gene end was trimmed by 2 bases and the J gene end by 6 bases; junction bases not matched to a gene: 5. CDR3 loop: CASSLPGQGPNIQYF. For the CDR3, the DNA is TGTGCCAGCAGTTTACCAGGACAGGGGCCAAACATTCAGTACTTC.

CDR3 amino acids: CASSVGAGDHYNEQFF. CDR3 bases: TGTGCCAGCAGCGTAGGAGCGGGAGACCACTACAATGAGCAGTTCTTC. The chain carries TRBV9 and TRBJ2-1; 8 nucleotides align to TRBD2. Trimming cost V 0 bases and J 3 bases; bases outside gene matches: 5. The germline V gene has CDR1 SGDLS and CDR2 YYNGEE. The length of the CDR3 is 16 residues.

The V and J genes are TRBV20-1 and TRBJ2-1; 9 bases line up with TRBD2. This CDR3 region has 19 residues. With V trimmed by 7 bases and J by 4 bases, 23 bases remained unmatched. Germline CDR1 is DFQATT and CDR2 is SNEGSKA (reference sequence). The DNA for the CDR3 is TGCAGTGTCCAGGGGCGGGCTCGCGGGAGGGTTGGGGCTTACAATGAGCAGTTCTTC. This codes for CSVQGRARGRVGAYNEQFF.

The rearrangement links TRBV3-1 to TRBJ2-5; 13 nucleotides agree with TRBD2. CDR3 length equals 18 residues. Per the germline V gene, CDR1 is LGHDT and CDR2 is YNNKEL (reference sequence). The trim removed 0 bases at V and 1 base at J, leaving 5 bases unmatched. The CDR3 nucleotides are TGTGCCAGCAGCCAAGAGAGGACTAGCGGGGGCATCCAAGAGACCCAGTACTTC. This codes for CASSQERTSGGIQETQYF.

This clonotype appeared many times. The CDR3 loop is CAESRADTQYF. The CDR3 coding sequence is TGTGCCGAGAGCCGGGCAGATACGCAGTATTTT. The chain has TRBV2 and TRBJ2-3; D gene uncertain. V gave up 11 bases and J gave up 4 bases, with 10 bases separating them. Germline V CDR1 and CDR2: SNHLY, FYNNEI. The CDR3 sequence is 11 residues long. The complete variable domain, with remaining parts taken from reference TRBV2 and TRBJ2-3, reads EPEVTQTPSHQVTQMGQEVILRCVPISNHLYFYWYRQILGQKVEFLVSFYNNEISEKSEIFDDQFSVERPDGSNFTLKIRSTKLEDSAMYFCAESRADTQYFGPGTRLTVL.

The chain is built from TRBV10-3 and TRBJ2-7; no clear D. In germline, CDR1 is ENHRY, CDR2 SYGVKD. Deletions cut 6 bases from V and 9 bases from J, with 24 bases between. The CDR3 runs to 15 residues. The CDR3 nucleotides are TGTGCCATCAGGAAGAACCCGAATAGCTATGAAGGGCAGTACTTC. This encodes CAIRKNPNSYEGQYF.